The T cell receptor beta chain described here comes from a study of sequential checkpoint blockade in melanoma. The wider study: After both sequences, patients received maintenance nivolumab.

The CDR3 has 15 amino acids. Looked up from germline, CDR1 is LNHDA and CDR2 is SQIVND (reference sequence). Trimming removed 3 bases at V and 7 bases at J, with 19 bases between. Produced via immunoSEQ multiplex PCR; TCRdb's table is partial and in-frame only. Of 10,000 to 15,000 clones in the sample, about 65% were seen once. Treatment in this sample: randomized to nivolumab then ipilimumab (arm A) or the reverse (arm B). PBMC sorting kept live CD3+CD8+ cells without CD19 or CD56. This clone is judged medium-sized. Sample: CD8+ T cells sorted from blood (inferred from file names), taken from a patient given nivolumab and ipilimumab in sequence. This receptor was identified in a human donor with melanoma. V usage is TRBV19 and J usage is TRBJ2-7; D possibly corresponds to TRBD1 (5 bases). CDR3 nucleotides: TGTGCCAGTAGTATTGACCAAGCCAGGGCTGGGGAGCAGTACTTC. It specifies CASSIDQARAGEQYF.